This TCR beta chain was retrieved from a study of blood T cell repertoires in COVID-19. The germline V gene has CDR1 ENHRY and CDR2 SYGVKD. Trimming left V 2 bases short and J 0 bases short, with 4 bases between. The CDR3 totals 13 residues. Some clones are missing from TCRdb's copy, which holds only in-frame ones; the method was immunoSEQ multiplex PCR. The sample holds about 100,000 clones, over 75% seen once. This TCR came from a human donor in a cohort sampled during active COVID-19. Sequencing was performed on peripheral blood. The V and J genes are TRBV10-3 and TRBJ1-2; D remains ambiguous. The CDR3 DNA reads as TGTGCCATCAGTGAGGACACTAACTATGGCTACACCTTC. This codes for CAISEDTNYGYTF.